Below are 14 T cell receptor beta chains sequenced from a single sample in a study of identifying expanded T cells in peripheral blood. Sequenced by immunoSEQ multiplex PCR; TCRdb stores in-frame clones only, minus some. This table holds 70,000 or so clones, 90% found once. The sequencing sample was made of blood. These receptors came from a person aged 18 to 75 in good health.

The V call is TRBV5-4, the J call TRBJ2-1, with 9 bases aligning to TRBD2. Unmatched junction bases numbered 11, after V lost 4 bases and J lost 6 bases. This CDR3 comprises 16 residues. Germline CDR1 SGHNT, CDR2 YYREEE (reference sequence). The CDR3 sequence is CASSIKAGGFLNEQFF. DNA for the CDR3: TGTGCCAGCAGCATAAAAGCGGGAGGTTTTCTCAATGAGCAGTTCTTC.

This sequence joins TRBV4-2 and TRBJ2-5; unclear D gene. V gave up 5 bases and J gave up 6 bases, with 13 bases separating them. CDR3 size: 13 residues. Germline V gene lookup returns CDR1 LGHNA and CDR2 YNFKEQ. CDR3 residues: CASSSAGPQTQYF. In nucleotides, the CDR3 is TGTGCCAGCAGCTCCGCCGGCCCTCAGACCCAGTACTTC.

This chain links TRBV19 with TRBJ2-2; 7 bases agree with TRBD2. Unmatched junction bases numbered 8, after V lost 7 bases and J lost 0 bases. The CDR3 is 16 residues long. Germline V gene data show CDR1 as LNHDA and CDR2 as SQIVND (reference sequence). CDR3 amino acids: CASTTRLAANTGELFF. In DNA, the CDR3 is TGTGCCAGTACCACCCGGCTAGCGGCGAACACCGGGGAGCTGTTTTTT.

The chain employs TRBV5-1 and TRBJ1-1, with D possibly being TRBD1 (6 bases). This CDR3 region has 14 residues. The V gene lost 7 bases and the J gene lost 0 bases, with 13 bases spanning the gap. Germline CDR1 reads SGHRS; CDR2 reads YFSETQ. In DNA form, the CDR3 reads TGCGCCAGCGCCGAGGACAGCATGAACACTGAAGCTTTCTTT. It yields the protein CASAEDSMNTEAFF.

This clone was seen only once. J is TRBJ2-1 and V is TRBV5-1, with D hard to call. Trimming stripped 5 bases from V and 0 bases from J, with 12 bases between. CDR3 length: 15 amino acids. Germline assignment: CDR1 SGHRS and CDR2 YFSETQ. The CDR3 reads CASRTTSSSYNEQFF. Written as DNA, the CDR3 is TGCGCCAGCAGGACCACCAGCAGCTCCTACAATGAGCAGTTCTTC.

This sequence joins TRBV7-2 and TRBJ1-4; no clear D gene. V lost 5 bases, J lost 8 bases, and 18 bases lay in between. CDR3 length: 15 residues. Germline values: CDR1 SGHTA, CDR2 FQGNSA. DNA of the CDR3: TGTGCCAGCAGCGAACGGCGGGGTTCGGGAGAAAAACTGTTTTTT. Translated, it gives CASSERRGSGEKLFF.

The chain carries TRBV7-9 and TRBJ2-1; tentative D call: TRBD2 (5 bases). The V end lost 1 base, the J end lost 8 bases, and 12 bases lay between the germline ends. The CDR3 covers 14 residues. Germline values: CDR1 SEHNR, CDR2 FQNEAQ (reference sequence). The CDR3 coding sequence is TGTGCCAGCAGCTTAGGAGGATCGGGATATGAGCAGTTCTTC. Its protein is CASSLGGSGYEQFF.

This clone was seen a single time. CDR3 bases: TGCGCCAGCAGCCAAGTAGCGAGGGATACGCAGTATTTT. Protein sequence: CASSQVARDTQYF. The chain joins TRBV4-3 to TRBJ2-3; TRBD2 is a possible D gene (5 bases). V was shortened by 1 base and J by 6 bases, with 8 bases between the two germline ends. This CDR3 has 13 amino acids. Germline CDR1 is LGHNA and CDR2 is YSLEER.

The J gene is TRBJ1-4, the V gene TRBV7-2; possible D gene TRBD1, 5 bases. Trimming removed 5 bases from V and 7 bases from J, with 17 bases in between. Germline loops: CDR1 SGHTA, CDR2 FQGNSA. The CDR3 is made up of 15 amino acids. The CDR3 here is CASSEEGTRSEKLFF. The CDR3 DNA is TGTGCCAGCAGCGAAGAAGGGACGAGGAGTGAAAAACTGTTTTTT.

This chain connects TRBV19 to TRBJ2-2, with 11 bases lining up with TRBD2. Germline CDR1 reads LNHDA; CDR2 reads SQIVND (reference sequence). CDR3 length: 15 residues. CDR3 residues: CVEIAGGANTGELFF. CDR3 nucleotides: TGTGTCGAAATAGCGGGAGGGGCTAACACCGGGGAGCTGTTTTTT. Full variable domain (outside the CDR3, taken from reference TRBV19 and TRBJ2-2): DGGITQSPKYLFRKEGQNVTLSCEQNLNHDAMYWYRQDPGQGLRLIYYSQIVNDFQKGDIAEGYSVSREKKESFPLTVTSAQKNPTAFYLCVEIAGGANTGELFFGEGSRLTVL.

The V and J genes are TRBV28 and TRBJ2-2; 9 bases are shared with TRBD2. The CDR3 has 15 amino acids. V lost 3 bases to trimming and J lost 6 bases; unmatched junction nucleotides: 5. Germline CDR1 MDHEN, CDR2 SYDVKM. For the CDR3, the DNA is TGTGCCAGCAGTTTGATAGCGGGAGAGTCCGGGGAGCTGTTTTTT. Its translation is CASSLIAGESGELFF.

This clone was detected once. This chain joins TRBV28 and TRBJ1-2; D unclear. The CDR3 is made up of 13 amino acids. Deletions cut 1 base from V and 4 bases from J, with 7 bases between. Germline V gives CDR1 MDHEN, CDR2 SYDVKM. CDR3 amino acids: CASSLSEIYGYTF. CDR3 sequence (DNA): TGTGCCAGCAGTTTATCTGAGATCTATGGCTACACCTTC.

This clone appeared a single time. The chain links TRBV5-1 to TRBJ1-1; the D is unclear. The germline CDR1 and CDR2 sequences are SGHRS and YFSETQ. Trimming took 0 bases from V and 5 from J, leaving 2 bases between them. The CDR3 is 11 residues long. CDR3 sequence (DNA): TGCGCCAGCAGCTTGGGGACTGAAGCTTTCTTT. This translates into CASSLGTEAFF. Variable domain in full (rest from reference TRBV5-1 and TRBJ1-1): KAGVTQTPRYLIKTRGQQVTLSCSPISGHRSVSWYQQTPGQGLQFLFEYFSETQRNKGNFPGRFSGRQFSNSRSEMNVSTLELGDSALYLCASSLGTEAFFGQGTRLTVV.

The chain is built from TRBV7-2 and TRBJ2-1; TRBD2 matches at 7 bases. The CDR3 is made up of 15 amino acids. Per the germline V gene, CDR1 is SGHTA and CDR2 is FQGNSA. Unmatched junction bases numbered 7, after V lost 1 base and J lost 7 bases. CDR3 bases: TGTGCCAGCAGCTTAGGGCCCCACGGGGGGAATGAGCAGTTCTTC. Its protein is CASSLGPHGGNEQFF. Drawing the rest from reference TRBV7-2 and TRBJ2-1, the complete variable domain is GAGVSQSPSNKVTEKGKDVELRCDPISGHTALYWYRQSLGQGLEFLIYFQGNSAPDKSGLPSDRFSAERTGGSVSTLTIQRTQQEDSAVYLCASSLGPHGGNEQFFGPGTRLTVL.